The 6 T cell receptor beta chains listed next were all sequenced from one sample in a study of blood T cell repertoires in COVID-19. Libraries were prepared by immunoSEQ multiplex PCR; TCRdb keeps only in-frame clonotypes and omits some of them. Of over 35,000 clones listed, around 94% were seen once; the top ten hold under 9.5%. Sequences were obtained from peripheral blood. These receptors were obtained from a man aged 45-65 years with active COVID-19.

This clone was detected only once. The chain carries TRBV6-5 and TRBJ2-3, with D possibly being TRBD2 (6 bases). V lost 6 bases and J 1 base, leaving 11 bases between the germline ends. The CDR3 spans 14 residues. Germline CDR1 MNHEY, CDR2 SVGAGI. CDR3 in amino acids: CASRVGRGTDTQYF. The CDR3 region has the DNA TGTGCCAGCAGAGTCGGGAGAGGCACAGATACGCAGTATTTT.

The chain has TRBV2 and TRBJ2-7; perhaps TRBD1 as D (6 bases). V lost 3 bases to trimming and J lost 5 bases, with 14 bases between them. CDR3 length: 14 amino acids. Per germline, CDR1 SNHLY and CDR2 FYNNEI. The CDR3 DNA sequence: TGTGCCAGCAGTGAGAGGACAGTGGGGAACGAGCAGTACTTC. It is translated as CASSERTVGNEQYF.

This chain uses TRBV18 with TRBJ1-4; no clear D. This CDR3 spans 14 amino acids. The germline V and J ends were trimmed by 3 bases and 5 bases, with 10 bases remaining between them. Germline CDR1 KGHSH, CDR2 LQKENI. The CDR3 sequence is CASSPGGGNEKLFF. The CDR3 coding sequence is TGTGCCAGCTCACCCGGAGGAGGGAATGAAAAACTGTTTTTT.

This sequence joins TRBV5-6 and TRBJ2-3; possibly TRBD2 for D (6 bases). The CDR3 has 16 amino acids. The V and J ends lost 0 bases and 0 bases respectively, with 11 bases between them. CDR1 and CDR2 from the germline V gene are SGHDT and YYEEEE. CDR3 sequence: CASSLASGLSTDTQYF. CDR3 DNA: TGTGCCAGCAGCTTGGCAAGCGGGCTGAGCACAGATACGCAGTATTTT. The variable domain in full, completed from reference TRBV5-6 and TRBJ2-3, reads DAGVTQSPTHLIKTRGQQVTLRCSPKSGHDTVSWYQQALGQGPQFIFQYYEEEERQRGNFPDRFSGHQFPNYSSELNVNALLLGDSALYLCASSLASGLSTDTQYFGPGTRLTVL.

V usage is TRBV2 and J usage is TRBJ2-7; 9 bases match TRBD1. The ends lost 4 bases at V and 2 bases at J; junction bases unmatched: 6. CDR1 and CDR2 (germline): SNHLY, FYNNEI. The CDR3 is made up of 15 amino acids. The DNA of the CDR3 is TGTGCCAGCAGTGGGGGGACAGGGTGGGCCTACGAGCAGTACTTC. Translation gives CASSGGTGWAYEQYF. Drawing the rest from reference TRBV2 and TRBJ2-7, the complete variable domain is EPEVTQTPSHQVTQMGQEVILRCVPISNHLYFYWYRQILGQKVEFLVSFYNNEISEKSEIFDDQFSVERPDGSNFTLKIRSTKLEDSAMYFCASSGGTGWAYEQYFGPGTRLTVT.

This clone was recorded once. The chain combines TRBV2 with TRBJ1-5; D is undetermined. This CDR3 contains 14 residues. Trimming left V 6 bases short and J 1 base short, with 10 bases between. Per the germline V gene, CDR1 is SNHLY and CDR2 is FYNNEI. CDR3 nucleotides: TGTGCCAGCAGCAAAGCGAACAGCAATCAGCCCCAGCATTTT. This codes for CASSKANSNQPQHF.